The 29 T cell receptor beta chains below all came from one sample that was sequenced in a study of T cell repertoires in cytomegalovirus infection. TCRdb reanalysed the reads using MiXCR and keeps one entry per CDR3 protein. The table shows roughly 68,000 distinct CDR3 sequences, with roughly a fifth occurring only once. Their antigen targets remain unknown. Sequences were derived from CD8+ T cells from cultured PBMCs, sampled from culture after CMV antigen stimulation. Receptor source: a human donor in good health (CMV status not recorded). Some clones in this sample may be carry-over from other donors' samples.

The table lists this clonotype with a few counts. This chain uses TRBV4-1 with TRBJ1-4; D is possibly TRBD1 (6 bases). Trimming removed 6 bases at V and 7 bases at J, with 15 bases between. The CDR3 contains 14 residues. The germline V gene has CDR1 MGHRA and CDR2 YSYEKL. The CDR3: CASRLDREGEKLFF. The CDR3 DNA sequence: TGCGCCAGCAGACTGGACAGAGAAGGTGAAAAACTGTTTTTT.

The chain carries TRBV7-8 and TRBJ1-6; D not resolved. The CDR3 contains 13 residues. Germline assignment: CDR1 SGHVS and CDR2 FQNEAQ. V was cut by 1 base and J by 10 bases, with 8 bases left in between. The CDR3 loop reads CASSLDHGSPLHF. CDR3 DNA: TGTGCCAGCAGCTTAGATCACGGATCACCCCTCCACTTT.

This clonotype has a handful of counts. This chain joins TRBV7-2 and TRBJ2-1, with 8 bases identical to TRBD1. This CDR3 comprises 16 residues. Germline V CDR1 and CDR2: SGHTA, FQGNSA. J was trimmed by 4 bases and V by 4 bases; bases with no gene match: 9. The CDR3, as DNA: TGTGCCAGCAGCTCGGCCGGGACAGGTTTATACAATGAGCAGTTCTTC. Its translation is CASSSAGTGLYNEQFF. Variable domain in full (rest from reference TRBV7-2 and TRBJ2-1): GAGVSQSPSNKVTEKGKDVELRCDPISGHTALYWYRQSLGQGLEFLIYFQGNSAPDKSGLPSDRFSAERTGGSVSTLTIQRTQQEDSAVYLCASSSAGTGLYNEQFFGPGTRLTVL.

This clonotype was recorded a few times. The genes are TRBV12-3 or TRBV12-4 and TRBJ2-1; D possibly corresponds to TRBD2 (5 bases). The CDR3 spans 15 residues. V lost 3 bases and J 0 bases, leaving 9 bases between the germline ends. CDR3 DNA sequence: TGTGCCAGCAGTTTTCCCGAGGGCTCCTACAATGAGCAGTTCTTC. Residues: CASSFPEGSYNEQFF.

In its sample, this clonotype was seen a few times. This chain joins TRBV7-2 and TRBJ1-2; D is unresolved. Per germline, CDR1 SGHTA and CDR2 FQGNSA. The V end was cut by 0 bases, the J end by 3 bases, with 17 bases between. This CDR3 is 17 amino acids long. The CDR3 coding sequence is TGTGCCAGCAGCTTAGCGCTGAGTGACGGACTCGACTATGGCTACACCTTC. Protein sequence: CASSLALSDGLDYGYTF.

The gene calls are TRBV7-9 and TRBJ1-1; the match to TRBD1 covers 7 bases. V lost 1 base, J lost 0 bases, and 5 bases stayed unmatched. The germline V gene encodes CDR1 SEHNR and CDR2 FQNEAQ (reference sequence). The CDR3 sequence is 16 residues long. The CDR3 DNA reads TGTGCCAGCAGCTTAGACAGGGGTACCATGAACACTGAAGCTTTCTTT. Its translation: CASSLDRGTMNTEAFF.

This clonotype appeared a few times. This chain connects TRBV29-1 to TRBJ1-2; D gene ambiguous. Germline-derived CDR1 and CDR2 are SQVTM and ANQGSEA. Trimming removed 3 bases from V and 4 bases from J, with 9 bases in between. The length of the CDR3 is 12 residues. DNA of the CDR3: TGCAGCGTTGAGGTCTCAATCTATGGCTACACCTTC. It codes for CSVEVSIYGYTF.

This clonotype was detected only a few times. The rearrangement joins TRBV7-8 to TRBJ1-5; D remains unclear. This CDR3 region has 12 residues. Trimming shortened V by 5 bases and J by 4 bases, and 6 bases separated the two germline ends. Germline CDR1 is SGHVS and CDR2 is FQNEAQ. CDR3 sequence (DNA): TGTGCCAGCAGCGTAGGGAATCAGCCCCAGCATTTT. Its protein product is CASSVGNQPQHF.

This clonotype was seen more than once but under ten times. J is TRBJ1-2 and V is TRBV7-8; tentatively, D is TRBD1 (6 bases). The CDR3 is 14 residues long. Germline V CDR1 and CDR2: SGHVS, FQNEAQ. With 5 bases removed from V and 5 bases from J, the gap between germline ends came to 15 bases. The CDR3 region is CASSADRRSYGYTF. In DNA, the CDR3 is TGTGCCAGCAGCGCGGACAGAAGGAGTTATGGCTACACCTTC.

The chain employs TRBV11-2 and TRBJ2-5; D ambiguous. The CDR3 runs 15 residues. V dropped 5 bases and J dropped 3 bases, with 16 bases sitting between them. Germline CDR1 SGHAT, CDR2 FQNNGV. CDR3 loop: CASSIGVDGKETQYF. CDR3 sequence (DNA): TGTGCCAGCAGCATAGGTGTGGACGGAAAAGAGACCCAGTACTTC.

This clonotype was observed a few times. The chain is built from TRBV4-1 and TRBJ1-2; D unclear. Germline V gives CDR1 MGHRA, CDR2 YSYEKL. This CDR3 is 14 amino acids long. Trimming shortened V by 4 bases and J by 13 bases, and 22 bases separated the two germline ends. CDR3 DNA: TGCGCCAGCAGCCCCCCTTGGGATCCCCGACTATGCACCTTC. It codes for CASSPPWDPRLCTF.

This clonotype was found a few times. The chain combines TRBV12-3 or TRBV12-4 with TRBJ1-1, with 10 positions matching TRBD1. J lost 0 bases, V lost 5 bases, and 6 bases had no gene match. The CDR3 loop spans 16 amino acids. As DNA, the CDR3 is TGTGCCAGCAGTACCCATGGGACAGGGGTGAACACTGAAGCTTTCTTT. Translation gives CASSTHGTGVNTEAFF.

This clonotype was observed a few times. The chain couples TRBV6-5 to TRBJ2-3; 13 nucleotides align to TRBD2. CDR1 and CDR2 from the germline V gene are MNHEY and SVGAGI. V shed 5 bases, J shed 2 bases, and the junction held 4 bases outside the gene matches. The CDR3 loop spans 16 amino acids. The CDR3 nucleotides read TGTGCCAGCAGTACACTAGCGGGGGGGCTCACAGATACGCAGTATTTT. Protein product: CASSTLAGGLTDTQYF.

The sample holds many counts of this clonotype. The chain recombines TRBV7-2 with TRBJ1-5, with 7 bases that match TRBD1. The CDR3 runs 17 residues. Germline CDR1 reads SGHTA; CDR2 reads FQGNSA. After removal of 5 bases from V and 4 bases from J, the junction contained 14 bases not matched to a gene. The CDR3 here is CASSPRQGRWINQPQHF. The CDR3 region has the DNA TGTGCCAGCAGCCCGCGACAGGGAAGATGGATAAATCAGCCCCAGCATTTT.

Many counts were recorded for this clonotype. The chain is built from TRBV7-9 and TRBJ2-3; the match to TRBD2 covers 9 bases. This CDR3 region has 18 residues. Germline V CDR1 and CDR2: SEHNR, FQNEAQ (reference sequence). Trimming at V came to 3 bases and at J to 1 base, leaving 11 bases not matched to a gene. This chain's CDR3 is CASSFEKRGATRTDTQYF. CDR3 DNA: TGTGCCAGCAGCTTCGAGAAGCGGGGGGCGACTCGCACAGATACGCAGTATTTT.

This clonotype was picked up a small number of times. The J gene is TRBJ2-1, the V gene TRBV7-2; 9 bases line up with TRBD1. This CDR3 has 17 amino acids. Germline V gene sequence: CDR1 SGHTA, CDR2 FQGNSA. After removal of 5 bases from V and 4 bases from J, the junction contained 12 bases not matched to a gene. CDR3 nucleotide sequence: TGTGCCAGCAGCCCAACCCCCGGGACAGGGCCGTACAATGAGCAGTTCTTC. Its protein is CASSPTPGTGPYNEQFF.

A few counts support this clonotype. The genes are TRBV12-3 or TRBV12-4 and TRBJ1-4; D is uncertain. The V and J ends lost 5 bases and 7 bases respectively, with 8 bases between them. CDR3 length: 12 amino acids. Written as DNA, the CDR3 is TGTGCCAGCAGTCTGTCCACTGAAAAACTGTTTTTT. It specifies CASSLSTEKLFF.

The chain couples TRBV7-2 to TRBJ1-1; 7 nucleotides align to TRBD1. The V gene's germline CDR1 is SGHTA and CDR2 FQGNSA. The CDR3 runs to 15 residues. V shed 5 bases, J shed 0 bases, and the junction held 6 bases outside the gene matches. CDR3 residues: CASSAGTAMNTEAFF. In DNA, the CDR3 is TGTGCCAGCAGCGCCGGGACAGCAATGAACACTGAAGCTTTCTTT.

This clonotype was counted a few times. The chain has TRBV27 and TRBJ2-1; perhaps TRBD2 as D (5 bases). CDR3 size: 13 residues. The V end was cut by 5 bases, the J end by 0 bases, with 5 bases between. Germline lookup yields CDR1 MNHEY and CDR2 SMNVEV (reference sequence). In DNA form, the CDR3 reads TGTGCCAGCAGTCGGGACTCCTACAATGAGCAGTTCTTC. It codes for CASSRDSYNEQFF.

This chain joins TRBV6-1 and TRBJ1-1; D is undetermined. The CDR3 contains 16 residues. V was clipped by 6 bases and J by 2 bases, with 19 bases between them. The germline V gene has CDR1 MNHNS and CDR2 SASEGT. The CDR3 here is CASSSRAGRTNTEAFF. For the CDR3, the DNA is TGTGCCAGCAGCTCTAGGGCCGGCAGAACAAACACTGAAGCTTTCTTT.

The chain is built from TRBV7-9 and TRBJ2-1; TRBD2 aligns across 12 bases. Germline V gives CDR1 SEHNR, CDR2 FQNEAQ (reference sequence). The CDR3 totals 16 residues. The V gene end was trimmed by 5 bases and the J gene end by 7 bases; junction bases not matched to a gene: 9. CDR3 residues: CASSIPSGGAGNEQFF. The CDR3 DNA follows: TGTGCCAGCAGCATTCCTAGCGGGGGGGCCGGGAATGAGCAGTTCTTC.

This chain uses TRBV7-9 with TRBJ2-1; 13 positions agree with TRBD2. The V gene end was trimmed by 0 bases and the J gene end by 8 bases; junction bases not matched to a gene: 7. This CDR3 region has 17 residues. Germline values: CDR1 SEHNR, CDR2 FQNEAQ (reference sequence). In nucleotides, the CDR3 is TGTGCCAGCAGCTTAGCGTGGACTAGCGGGGGATGGGATGAGCAGTTCTTC. Translating it yields CASSLAWTSGGWDEQFF.

The chain recombines TRBV7-8 with TRBJ2-7, with 8 bases aligning to TRBD1. Germline trimming cut 3 bases from V and 4 bases from J; bases unmatched to any gene: 8. The CDR3 runs 15 residues. Germline assignment: CDR1 SGHVS and CDR2 FQNEAQ. CDR3 sequence: CASSFAGQGRYEQYF. Written as DNA, the CDR3 is TGTGCCAGCAGCTTTGCTGGACAGGGTCGATACGAGCAGTACTTC.

The gene calls are TRBV6-7 and TRBJ2-7; a possible D gene is TRBD1 (5 bases). TRBV6-7 is treated as an ORF (open reading frame) with a function not yet certain. The CDR3 extends over 15 amino acids. Trimming took 9 bases from V and 3 from J, leaving 21 bases between them. The DNA for the CDR3 is TGTGCCAGATTCTTAGGGGCTCCGATGAGCTACGAGCAGTACTTC. It is translated as CARFLGAPMSYEQYF.

The chain uses TRBV6-1 and TRBJ2-3, with 11 bases lining up with TRBD2. V lost 1 base to trimming and J lost 4 bases; unmatched junction nucleotides: 1. Germline CDR1 MNHNS, CDR2 SASEGT. The CDR3 is made up of 15 amino acids. CDR3 loop: CASSEVAGGPDTQYF. CDR3 sequence (DNA): TGTGCCAGCAGTGAAGTAGCGGGGGGGCCAGATACGCAGTATTTT.

This clonotype was counted only a few times. The rearrangement uses TRBV7-3 and TRBJ2-7, with D unclear. V was cut by 2 bases and J by 5 bases, with 10 bases left in between. CDR3 length equals 13 residues. Germline V lookup: CDR1 SGHTA, CDR2 FQGTGA. CDR3 in DNA: TGTGCCAGCAGCTTACCCCCTAAGCACGAGCAGTACTTC. It translates to CASSLPPKHEQYF.

This clonotype showed up just a few times. Relative to the germline gene, one junction end is altered; a read error may explain this. The V gene is TRBV9, the J gene TRBJ1-1; maybe TRBD1 (5 bases). The CDR3 length is 14 residues. Germline V CDR1 and CDR2: SGDLS, YYNGEE. CDR3 region: CVSSVAGQNTEAFF. The CDR3 nucleotides read TGTGTCAGCAGCGTGGCAGGGCAGAACACTGAAGCTTTCTTT.

A few counts support this clonotype. V gene TRBV6-5 combines with J gene TRBJ1-2, with D perhaps TRBD1 (5 bases). This CDR3 has 15 amino acids. CDR1 is MNHEY, CDR2 SVGAGI, per germline. V was cut by 0 bases and J by 0 bases, with 8 bases left in between. Written as DNA, the CDR3 is TGTGCCAGCAGTTACTCGGGAGGGGCTAACTATGGCTACACCTTC. It specifies CASSYSGGANYGYTF.

The chain has TRBV12-3 or TRBV12-4 and TRBJ2-5, with TRBD2 matching over 7 bases. This CDR3 spans 15 amino acids. Trimming took 5 bases from V and 0 from J; bases not matched to a gene: 6. CDR3 coding DNA: TGTGCCAGCAGTCTCCCGACTAGCAACCAAGAGACCCAGTACTTC. As protein: CASSLPTSNQETQYF.